The T cell receptor beta chain described here comes from a study of blood T cell repertoires in COVID-19. At the level of the study: From the United States, Italy and Spain came samples of acute and convalescent COVID-19. PBMCs, B-cell-depleted T cells, or T cells were the source of the cDNA or gDNA that made up the material.

The authors' processing: Estimates of nucleated cell counts were drawn from the amplification of reference gene primers. The data were produced by immunoSEQ multiplex PCR, yet TCRdb's version contains in-frame clones alone and is incomplete. V, J and clone size reflect that table, while D and trimming were determined from the DNA. This table holds 130,000 to 150,000 clones, around nine tenths found once. Trimming removed 2 bases from V and 2 bases from J, with 17 bases in between. This CDR3 comprises 17 residues. CDR1 is MNHNS, CDR2 SASEGT, per germline. The sequence was collected from a woman between 40 and 50 years old with acute or convalescent COVID-19. Input material: peripheral blood. This chain joins TRBV6-1 and TRBJ2-3; D gene uncertain. The CDR3 reads CASSERRLLHSTDTQYF. The CDR3 DNA is TGTGCCAGCAGTGAAAGGCGACTCCTACATTCCACAGATACGCAGTATTTT.